By frequency in the sample, the clone carrying this T cell receptor (beta chain) is medium-sized. The antigen remains unidentified. TCRdb redid the calling of the multiplex PCR reads with MiXCR, one entry per CDR3 protein. The data show 20,000 to 25,000 distinct CDR3 sequences, with around two thirds seen just once and roughly 21% held by the top ten. CDR1 is GTSNPN and CDR2 is SVGIG in the germline V gene (reference sequence). Trimming cost V 0 bases and J 4 bases, with 7 bases left between them. The CDR3 sequence is 13 residues long. The data are from a study of breast tumors, draining lymph nodes, adjacent tissues. Findings and caveats of the study: Tumor and nontumor repertoires were significantly more similar in luminal-like than in basal-like breast cancer. Data only fit, rather than demonstrated, lymph node origin of most tumor T cells. Tumor TCR diversity was below lymph nodes but above nontumor tissue. The data were judged consistent with most tumor T cells coming from lymph node and expanding in tumor.

The source is a female donor with breast cancer. Some clones in this sample may be carry-over from other donors' samples. The chain has TRBV30 and TRBJ1-5; D might be TRBD1 (5 bases). Sequenced material: tumor-adjacent breast tissue. In DNA form, the CDR3 reads TGTGCCTGGAGTGTGGCAGGGAATCAGCCCCAGCATTTT. It translates to CAWSVAGNQPQHF.